Sequencing of this T cell receptor beta chain was carried out in a study of beta chain features in type 1 diabetes. The overall study: Examined across all samples were some 110,000,000 sorted cells. Study-level findings and limits: Among patients, naive, central memory and Treg TCRB repertoires appeared more similar than among healthy donors. Insertion counts at VDJ junctions were lower in type 1 diabetes patients, who also showed more deletions there.

This CDR3 is built from 15 residues. The V gene lost 5 bases and the J gene lost 3 bases, with 16 bases spanning the gap. Germline CDR1 is SEHNR and CDR2 is FQNEAQ (reference sequence). As for this clone: The antigen remains unidentified.

Expressed TCRB transcripts were sequenced because the entire RNA isolate underwent reverse transcription. Read counts averaged around 4 million for samples of naive, central memory and regulatory T cells. The assay was immunoSEQ multiplex PCR, and TCRdb's table has in-frame clones only and misses some. The data show 150,000 or so clones, approximately 52% seen once. Sequenced sample: Tregs from blood. The chain uses TRBV7-9 and TRBJ2-5; weak D call: TRBD2 (6 bases). The TCR comes from a man between 18 and 29 years old in good health. CDR3 in DNA: TGTGCCAGCAGCCCGGGGGAGGCGGCTGAAGAGACCCAGTACTTC. As protein: CASSPGEAAEETQYF.